This T cell receptor beta chain came from a study of blood T cell repertoires in COVID-19. Across the study: From T cells, B-cell-depleted T cells, or PBMCs came the material, which was cDNA or gDNA.

V gave up 2 bases and J gave up 2 bases, with 15 bases separating them. This CDR3 region has 15 residues. In germline, CDR1 is SQVTM, CDR2 ANQGSEA. Sequencing used immunoSEQ multiplex PCR; TCRdb keeps in-frame clones, though not all of them. The sample lists around 72,000 clones, 70% to 90% occurring once. The sequencing input was peripheral blood. The source is a man in his 70s with active or convalescent COVID-19. This sequence joins TRBV29-1 and TRBJ1-2; D uncertain. The CDR3 spells CSVEKETNSNYGYTF. The DNA for the CDR3 is TGCAGCGTTGAAAAAGAAACCAACAGCAACTATGGCTACACCTTC.